What follows describes a single T cell receptor beta chain. The CDR3 is cut off 3 residues early in the read; its end comes from the germline J gene. Trimming removed 4 bases at V and 0 bases at J, with 8 bases between. Germline CDR1 reads LGHNA; CDR2 reads YNFKEQ. CDR3 size: 14 residues. This entry comes from a study of Tregs in tolerant kidney transplant recipients. Measured with immunoSEQ multiplex PCR; TCRdb has only the in-frame clones, and not every one. Seen in this sample are approximately 30,000 clones; the ten most common clones hold less than 2%. The nonmyeloablative bone marrow transplants came from related graft donors, with transient mixed chimerism. Unstimulated Tregs (CD4+CD25+CD127-) and CD4+CD25- non-Tregs were sorted from PBMCs.

The specimen comprised CD4+ T cells from blood (PBMCs), sampled 24 months after the transplant. This receptor was taken from a human patient who received a combined kidney and bone marrow transplant. A subset of T cells may come from the graft donor. The chain couples TRBV4-2 to TRBJ2-3; no reliable D call. The DNA read from the CDR3 is TGTGCCAGCAGCCCCCCTCTTAGCACAGATACG. Translating gives CASSPPLSTDT. The CDR3 in its entirety is CASSPPLSTDTQYF.